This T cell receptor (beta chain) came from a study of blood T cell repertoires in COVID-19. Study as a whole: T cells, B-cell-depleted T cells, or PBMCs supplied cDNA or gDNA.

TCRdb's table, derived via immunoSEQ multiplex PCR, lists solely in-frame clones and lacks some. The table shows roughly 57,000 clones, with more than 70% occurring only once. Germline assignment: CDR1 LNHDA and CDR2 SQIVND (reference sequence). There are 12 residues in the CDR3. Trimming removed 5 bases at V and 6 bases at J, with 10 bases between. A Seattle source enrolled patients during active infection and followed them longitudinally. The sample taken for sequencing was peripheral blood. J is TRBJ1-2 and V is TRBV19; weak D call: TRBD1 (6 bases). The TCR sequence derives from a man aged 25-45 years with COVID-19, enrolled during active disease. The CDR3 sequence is CASSYTGNGYTF. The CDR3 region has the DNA TGTGCCAGTAGTTATACAGGGAATGGCTACACCTTC. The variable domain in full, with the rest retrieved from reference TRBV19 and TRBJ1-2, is DGGITQSPKYLFRKEGQNVTLSCEQNLNHDAMYWYRQDPGQGLRLIYYSQIVNDFQKGDIAEGYSVSREKKESFPLTVTSAQKNPTAFYLCASSYTGNGYTFGSGTRLTVV.